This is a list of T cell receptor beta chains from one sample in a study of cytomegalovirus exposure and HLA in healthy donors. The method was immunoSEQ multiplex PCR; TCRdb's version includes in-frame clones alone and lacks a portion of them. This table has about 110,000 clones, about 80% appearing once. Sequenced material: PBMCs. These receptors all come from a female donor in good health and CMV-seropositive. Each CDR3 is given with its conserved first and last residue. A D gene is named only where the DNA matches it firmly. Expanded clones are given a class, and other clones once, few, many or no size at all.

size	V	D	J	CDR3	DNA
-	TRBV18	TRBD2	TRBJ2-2	CASSPQLAGGPKTGELFF	TGTGCCAGCTCACCACAACTAGCGGGAGGGCCGAAGACCGGGGAGCTGTTTTTT
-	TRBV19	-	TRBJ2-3	CASSIIDSSTDTQYF	TGTGCCAGTAGTATTATAGACAGTAGCACAGATACGCAGTATTTT
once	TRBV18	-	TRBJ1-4	CASSPSSRKINEKLFF	TGTGCCAGCTCACCATCATCGCGGAAAATTAATGAAAAACTGTTTTTT
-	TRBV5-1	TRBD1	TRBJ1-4	CASSPRDSSNEKLFF	TGCGCCAGCAGCCCCCGGGACAGTTCTAATGAAAAACTGTTTTTT
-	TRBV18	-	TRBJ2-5	CASSPRLQETQYF	TGTGCCAGCTCACCGCGGCTGCAAGAGACCCAGTACTTC
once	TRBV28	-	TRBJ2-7	CASHRDTYEQYF	TGTGCCAGCCACCGGGACACCTACGAGCAGTACTTC
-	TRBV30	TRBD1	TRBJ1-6	CAWSVRTGLSPLHF	TGTGCCTGGAGTGTACGGACAGGGTTATCACCCCTCCACTTT
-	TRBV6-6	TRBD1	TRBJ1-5	CASSYSGQGNQPQHF	TGTGCCAGCAGTTACTCGGGACAGGGGAATCAGCCCCAGCATTTT
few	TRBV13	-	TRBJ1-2	CASTASQRYFNYGYTF	TGTGCCAGCACGGCCAGCCAGCGATATTTTAACTATGGCTACACCTTC
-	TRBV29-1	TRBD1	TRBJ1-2	CSGGTAYGYTF	TGCAGCGGGGGGACAGCCTATGGCTACACCTTC
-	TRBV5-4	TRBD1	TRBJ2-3	CASSVEGAGTDTQYF	TGTGCCAGCAGCGTCGAGGGGGCAGGCACAGATACGCAGTATTTT
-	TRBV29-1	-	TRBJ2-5	CSVEVGAQETQYF	TGCAGCGTTGAAGTAGGGGCCCAAGAGACCCAGTACTTC
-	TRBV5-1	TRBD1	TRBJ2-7	CASSSTGQALHEQYF	TGCGCCAGCAGCTCGACCGGACAGGCACTCCACGAGCAGTACTTC
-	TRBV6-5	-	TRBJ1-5	CASSYSWQGNQPQHF	TGTGCCAGCAGTTACAGTTGGCAGGGTAATCAGCCCCAGCATTTT
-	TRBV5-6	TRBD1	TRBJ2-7	CASSSPGRTGGYEQYF	TGTGCCAGCAGCTCCCCCGGCCGGACAGGGGGCTACGAGCAGTACTTC
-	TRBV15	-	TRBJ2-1	CATSRDPTGGNEQFF	TGTGCCACCAGCAGAGATCCCACCGGGGGTAATGAGCAGTTCTTC
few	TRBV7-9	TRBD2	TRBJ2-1	CLTSGRSYNEQFF	TGTCTGACTAGCGGGAGATCTTACAATGAGCAGTTCTTC
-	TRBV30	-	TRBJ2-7	CAWNRHSAYEQYF	TGTGCCTGGAATCGTCACAGTGCGTACGAGCAGTACTTC
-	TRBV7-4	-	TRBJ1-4	CASSLLSSTNEKLFF	TGTGCCAGCAGCTTACTTTCTTCAACTAATGAAAAACTGTTTTTT
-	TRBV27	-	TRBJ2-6	CASMSGSSGANVLTF	TGTGCCAGCATGTCAGGTTCCTCTGGGGCCAACGTCCTGACTTTC
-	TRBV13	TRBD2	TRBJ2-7	CASSSTSGKSPIYEQYF	TGTGCCAGCAGCTCAACTAGCGGGAAATCCCCTATCTACGAGCAGTACTTC
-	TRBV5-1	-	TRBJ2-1	CATSGGRSNYNEQFF	TGCGCCACCTCCGGAGGGAGGTCGAACTACAATGAGCAGTTCTTC
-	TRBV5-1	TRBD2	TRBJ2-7	CASSFGLAGGPGLYEQYF	TGCGCCAGCAGCTTTGGACTAGCGGGAGGGCCTGGGTTGTACGAGCAGTACTTC
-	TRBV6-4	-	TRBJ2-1	CASSDWDKYNEQFF	TGTGCCAGCAGTGATTGGGACAAATACAATGAGCAGTTCTTC
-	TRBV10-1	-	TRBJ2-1	CASSADLWSSIPYNEQFF	TGCGCCAGCAGTGCAGACCTTTGGAGCTCAATCCCCTACAATGAGCAGTTCTTC
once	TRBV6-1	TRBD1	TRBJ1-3	CASSVDRGSGNTIYF	TGTGCCAGCAGCGTCGACAGGGGGTCAGGAAACACCATATATTTT
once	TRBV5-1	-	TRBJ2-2	CATQLYRNTGELFF	TGCGCCACCCAACTTTACCGAAACACCGGGGAGCTGTTTTTT
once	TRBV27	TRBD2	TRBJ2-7	CASSLFSGRTTYEQYF	TGTGCCAGCAGTTTATTTAGCGGGAGGACCACCTACGAGCAGTACTTC
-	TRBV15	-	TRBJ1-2	CATSRGGGTNYGYTF	TGTGCCACCAGCAGGGGGGGAGGAACCAACTATGGCTACACCTTC
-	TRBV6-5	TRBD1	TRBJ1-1	CASRDHRGRAEAFF	TGTGCCAGCAGAGACCACAGGGGTAGAGCTGAAGCTTTCTTT
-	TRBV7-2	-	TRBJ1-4	CASSFQGPLGGEKLFF	TGTGCCAGCAGCTTCCAGGGACCCCTGGGAGGTGAAAAACTGTTTTTT
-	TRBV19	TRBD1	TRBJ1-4	CASRETGGGEKLFF	TGTGCCAGTAGGGAGACAGGGGGCGGTGAAAAACTGTTTTTT
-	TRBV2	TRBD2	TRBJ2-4	CASVGVETSRIQYF	TGTGCCAGCGTGGGTGTCGAGACTAGCCGCATTCAGTACTTC
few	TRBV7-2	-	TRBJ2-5	CASSWDTGISETQYF	TGTGCCAGCAGCTGGGATACAGGGATTTCGGAGACCCAGTACTTC
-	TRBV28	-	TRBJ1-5	CASRPTAEPQHF	TGTGCCAGCAGACCAACTGCGGAGCCCCAGCATTTT
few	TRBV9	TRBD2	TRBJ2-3	CASSAISGALTDTQYF	TGTGCCAGCAGCGCCATAAGCGGGGCCCTCACAGATACGCAGTATTTT
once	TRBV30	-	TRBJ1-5	CAWSSGYQPQHF	TGTGCCTGGAGTTCAGGTTATCAGCCCCAGCATTTT
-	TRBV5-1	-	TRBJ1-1	CASSSRTENTEAFF	TGCGCCAGCAGCTCCCGGACAGAGAACACTGAAGCTTTCTTT